This T cell receptor (beta chain) was found in a study of blood T cell repertoires in COVID-19. In the original analysis: Reference gene primer amplification in the assay estimated nucleated cell counts. Generated by immunoSEQ multiplex PCR, the TCRdb table keeps only in-frame clones and is missing some. V and J calls and clone size are given by that table; D and trimming were obtained from the DNA. The table lists about 73,000 clones, 82% of them singletons, with around 3.9% in the top ten. Germline V CDR1 and CDR2: SGHTA, FQGTGA. Trimming pared 4 bases from V and 6 bases from J, leaving 12 bases between. CDR3 size: 13 residues.

The rearrangement joins TRBV7-3 to TRBJ1-2; D may be TRBD1 (6 bases). Source material: peripheral blood. The origin of this receptor is a woman aged 60 to 75 with acute or convalescent COVID-19. Written as DNA, the CDR3 is TGTGCCAGCAGCTGGGGGCCCGAGGATGGCTACACCTTC. Residues: CASSWGPEDGYTF.